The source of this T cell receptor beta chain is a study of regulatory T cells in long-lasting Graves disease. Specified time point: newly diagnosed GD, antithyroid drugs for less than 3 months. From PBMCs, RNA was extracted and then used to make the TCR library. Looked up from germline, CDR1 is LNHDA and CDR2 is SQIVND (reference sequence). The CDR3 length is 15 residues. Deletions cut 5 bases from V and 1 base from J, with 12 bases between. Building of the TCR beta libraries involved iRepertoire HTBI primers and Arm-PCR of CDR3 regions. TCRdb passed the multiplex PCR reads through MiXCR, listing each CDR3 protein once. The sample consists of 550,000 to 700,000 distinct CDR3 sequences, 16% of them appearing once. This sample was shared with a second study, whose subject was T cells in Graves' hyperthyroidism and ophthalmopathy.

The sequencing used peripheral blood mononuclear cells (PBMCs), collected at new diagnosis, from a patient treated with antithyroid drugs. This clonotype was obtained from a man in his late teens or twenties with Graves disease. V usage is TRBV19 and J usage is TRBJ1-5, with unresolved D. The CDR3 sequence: CASSRPLESNQPQHF. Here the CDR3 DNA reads TGTGCCAGTAGTCGACCGCTTGAGAGCAATCAGCCCCAGCATTTT.